This T cell receptor (beta chain) was documented in a study of cytomegalovirus exposure and HLA in healthy donors. Study results and limitations: Most subjects had HLA-A and HLA-B alleles reportedly predicted accurately by TCR beta sequences. High specificity and sensitivity for cytomegalovirus status were reported for the classifier. An assumption of roughly uniform sequencing depth across donors underlay the presence/absence analyses.

As to this clone: Its antigen is unidentified.

Trimming cost V 0 bases and J 4 bases, with 12 bases left between them. Germline CDR1 is MNHEY and CDR2 is SMNVEV (reference sequence). The CDR3 spans 15 residues. In the PCR, 60 Vbeta and 13 Jbeta primers were used. Authors' processing steps: In a later analysis, of tens of millions of unique beta chains, 9 million to 11 million appeared in at least two donors. Repertoires were generated with immunoSEQ multiplex PCR, while TCRdb's copy carries only in-frame clones and drops some. For V, J and clone size, that table is used; D and trimming come from the DNA. The repertoire holds approximately 110,000 clones, with roughly 80% as singletons.

The chain joins TRBV27 to TRBJ1-1, with D possibly TRBD1 on 5 matching bases. Sequences were obtained from PBMCs. This TCR came from a female donor in good health and CMV-seropositive. The CDR3 spells CASSLSWGPGTEAFF. Here the CDR3 DNA reads TGTGCCAGCAGTTTATCGTGGGGCCCGGGCACTGAAGCTTTCTTT.